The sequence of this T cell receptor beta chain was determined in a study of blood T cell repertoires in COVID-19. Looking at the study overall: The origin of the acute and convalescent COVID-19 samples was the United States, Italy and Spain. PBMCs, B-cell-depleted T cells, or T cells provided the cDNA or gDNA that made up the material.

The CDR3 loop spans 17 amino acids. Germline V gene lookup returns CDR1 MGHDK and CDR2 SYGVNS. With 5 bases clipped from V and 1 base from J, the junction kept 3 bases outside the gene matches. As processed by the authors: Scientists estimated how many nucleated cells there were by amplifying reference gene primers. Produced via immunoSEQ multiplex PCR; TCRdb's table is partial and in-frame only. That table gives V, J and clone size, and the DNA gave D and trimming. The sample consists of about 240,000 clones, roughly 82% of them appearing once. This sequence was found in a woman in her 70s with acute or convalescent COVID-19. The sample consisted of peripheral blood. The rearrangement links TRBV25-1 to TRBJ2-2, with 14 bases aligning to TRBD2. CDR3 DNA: TGTGCCAGCAGTACCGGGACTAGCGGGGGGAACACCGGGGAGCTGTTTTTT. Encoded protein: CASSTGTSGGNTGELFF. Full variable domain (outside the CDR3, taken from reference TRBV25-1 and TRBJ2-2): EADIYQTPRYLVIGTGKKITLECSQTMGHDKMYWYQQDPGMELHLIHYSYGVNSTEKGDLSSESTVSRIRTEHFPLTLESARPSHTSQYLCASSTGTSGGNTGELFFGEGSRLTVL.